The sequence of this T cell receptor beta chain was determined in a study of CXCR3-negative and CXCR3-positive naive CD8 T cells. Points from the study as a whole: The study found more hydrophobic TRB CDR3s in CXCR3-positive naive cells than in CXCR3-negative naive cells.

Remarks on this clonotype: The antigen is unknown.

Libraries of TRB cDNA were made by 5' RACE and carried UMIs. TCRdb derives one entry per CDR3 protein from the 5' RACE reads, leaving out DNA. The sample is made up of under 85,000 distinct CDR3 sequences, and the top ten hold approximately 0.67% of it. Germline CDR1 is SQVTM and CDR2 is ANQGSEA. This CDR3 has 18 amino acids. The rearrangement links TRBV29-1 to TRBJ2-3; TCRdb reports TRBD2, a call that lacks DNA to check it against. The source material was naive CXCR3+ CD8+ T cells from blood. The subset is: CD45RO-CCR7+CD27+CD95- naive CD8+ T cells expressing CXCR3 (TNR3+). This receptor was obtained from a human donor in good health. Some clones in this sample may be carry-over from other donors' samples. CDR3 sequence: CSVEDHSTGLAGAYTQYF.